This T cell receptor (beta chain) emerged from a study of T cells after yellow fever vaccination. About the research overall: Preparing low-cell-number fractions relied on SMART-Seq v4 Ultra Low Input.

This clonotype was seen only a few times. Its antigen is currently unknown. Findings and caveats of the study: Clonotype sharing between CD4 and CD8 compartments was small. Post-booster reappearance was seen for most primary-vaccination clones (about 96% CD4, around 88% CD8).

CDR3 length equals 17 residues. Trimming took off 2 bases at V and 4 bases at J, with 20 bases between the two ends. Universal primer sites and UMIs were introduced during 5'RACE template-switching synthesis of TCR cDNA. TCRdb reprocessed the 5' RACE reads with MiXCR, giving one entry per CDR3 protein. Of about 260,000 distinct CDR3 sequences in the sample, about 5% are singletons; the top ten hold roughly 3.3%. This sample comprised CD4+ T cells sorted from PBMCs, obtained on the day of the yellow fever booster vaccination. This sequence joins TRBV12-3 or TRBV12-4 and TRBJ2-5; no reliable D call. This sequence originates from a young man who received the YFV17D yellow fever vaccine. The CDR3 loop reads CASSLIAVWVILETQYF. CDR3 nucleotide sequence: TGTGCCAGCAGTTTAATTGCCGTTTGGGTCATCTTAGAGACCCAGTACTTC.